The rows below give T cell receptor beta chains drawn from one sample of a study of blood T cell repertoires in COVID-19. Clones were sequenced by immunoSEQ multiplex PCR, and TCRdb holds only the in-frame ones, with some missing. This table holds approximately 150,000 clones, more than 70% found once. The sample was peripheral blood. These receptors were taken from a man aged 45-65 years who had recovered from COVID-19. Both conserved end residues are part of each CDR3. Fields, in order: CDR3 protein, CDR3 DNA, J gene, D gene, clone size, V gene. D genes are given only for firm matches. Part of the rows lack a size; the others show once, few, many or a class for expanded clones.

cdr3_aa: CASSSGTGGSPLHF; cdr3_nt: TGTGCCAGCAGCTCAGGCACGGGGGGATCACCCCTCCACTTT; j_call: TRBJ1-6; d_call: -; clone_size: -; v_call: TRBV7-3
cdr3_aa: CASSPTGGRSQHF; cdr3_nt: TGTGCCAGCAGTCCTACAGGGGGGAGGTCCCAGCATTTT; j_call: TRBJ1-5; d_call: TRBD1; clone_size: -; v_call: TRBV28
cdr3_aa: CASSDSTRRTDTQYF; cdr3_nt: TGTGCCAGCAGTGACTCGACTCGCCGCACAGATACGCAGTATTTT; j_call: TRBJ2-3; d_call: -; clone_size: -; v_call: TRBV6-4
cdr3_aa: CSVQDLSGANVLTF; cdr3_nt: TGCAGCGTTCAAGATCTCTCTGGGGCCAACGTCCTGACTTTC; j_call: TRBJ2-6; d_call: -; clone_size: -; v_call: TRBV29-1
cdr3_aa: CASSGRDNPYEQYF; cdr3_nt: TGTGCCAGCAGTGGACGGGACAACCCCTACGAGCAGTACTTC; j_call: TRBJ2-7; d_call: -; clone_size: once; v_call: TRBV27
cdr3_aa: CAWAVGLGANYGYTF; cdr3_nt: TGTGCCTGGGCGGTTGGACTCGGGGCTAACTATGGCTACACCTTC; j_call: TRBJ1-2; d_call: -; clone_size: -; v_call: TRBV30
cdr3_aa: CASSHKIGSSYNEQFF; cdr3_nt: TGCGCCAGCAGCCACAAAATAGGGAGCTCCTACAATGAGCAGTTCTTC; j_call: TRBJ2-1; d_call: -; clone_size: -; v_call: TRBV5-1
cdr3_aa: CASSFDPGSTEAFF; cdr3_nt: TGCGCCAGCAGTTTCGATCCCGGTTCGACTGAAGCTTTCTTT; j_call: TRBJ1-1; d_call: -; clone_size: -; v_call: TRBV5-1
cdr3_aa: CATRTGAEAFF; cdr3_nt: TGTGCCACCAGGACAGGGGCTGAAGCTTTCTTT; j_call: TRBJ1-1; d_call: TRBD1; clone_size: -; v_call: TRBV19
cdr3_aa: CASSQIRSQETQYF; cdr3_nt: TGTGCCAGCAGCCAGATCCGAAGCCAAGAGACCCAGTACTTC; j_call: TRBJ2-5; d_call: -; clone_size: -; v_call: TRBV7-2
cdr3_aa: CASSDSGGLNEQFF; cdr3_nt: TGTGCCAGCAGTGATAGCGGGGGGCTGAATGAGCAGTTCTTC; j_call: TRBJ2-1; d_call: TRBD2; clone_size: -; v_call: TRBV6-1
cdr3_aa: CAITTPSGGNTDTQYF; cdr3_nt: TGTGCGATCACCACTCCTAGCGGGGGGAACACAGATACGCAGTATTTT; j_call: TRBJ2-3; d_call: TRBD2; clone_size: -; v_call: TRBV7-2
cdr3_aa: CSVPDRGPEQFF; cdr3_nt: TGCAGCGTGCCGGACAGGGGCCCCGAGCAGTTCTTC; j_call: TRBJ2-1; d_call: TRBD1; clone_size: -; v_call: TRBV29-1
cdr3_aa: CASRTTGTGDSGYTF; cdr3_nt: TGTGCCAGCAGAACTACCGGGACAGGGGACAGTGGCTACACCTTC; j_call: TRBJ1-2; d_call: TRBD1; clone_size: once; v_call: TRBV27
cdr3_aa: CASRSGRRTGELFF; cdr3_nt: TGTGCCAGCCGTAGCGGGAGGCGGACCGGGGAGCTGTTTTTT; j_call: TRBJ2-2; d_call: TRBD2; clone_size: -; v_call: TRBV6-5
cdr3_aa: CASSGGQASNQPQHF; cdr3_nt: TGTGCCAGCAGCGGGGGACAGGCTAGCAATCAGCCCCAGCATTTT; j_call: TRBJ1-5; d_call: TRBD1; clone_size: -; v_call: TRBV2
cdr3_aa: CASSEGSGARTDTQYF; cdr3_nt: TGTGCCAGCAGTGAGGGCAGCGGGGCCCGCACAGATACGCAGTATTTT; j_call: TRBJ2-3; d_call: TRBD2; clone_size: -; v_call: TRBV25-1
cdr3_aa: CASSRDRGLDYGYTF; cdr3_nt: TGTGCCAGTAGCCGGGACAGGGGGCTGGACTATGGCTACACCTTC; j_call: TRBJ1-2; d_call: TRBD1; clone_size: -; v_call: TRBV19
cdr3_aa: CASSGGGRNEQFF; cdr3_nt: TGCGCCAGCAGTGGGGGGGGCCGCAATGAGCAGTTCTTC; j_call: TRBJ2-1; d_call: -; clone_size: -; v_call: TRBV5-1
cdr3_aa: CASSLVGGTGSRLTQYF; cdr3_nt: TGTGCCAGCAGCTTAGTCGGTGGAACGGGTTCTAGGTTGACCCAGTACTTC; j_call: TRBJ2-5; d_call: -; clone_size: once; v_call: TRBV13
cdr3_aa: CASSEWEGGNYGYTF; cdr3_nt: TGTGCCAGCAGTGAATGGGAGGGAGGCAACTATGGCTACACCTTC; j_call: TRBJ1-2; d_call: -; clone_size: -; v_call: TRBV2
cdr3_aa: CASSLQEREGGTDTQYF; cdr3_nt: TGTGCCAGCAGCTTACAAGAGCGGGAGGGCGGCACAGATACGCAGTATTTT; j_call: TRBJ2-3; d_call: TRBD2; clone_size: -; v_call: TRBV7-9
cdr3_aa: CASSSKSTGATYEQYF; cdr3_nt: TGTGCCAGCAGTTCTAAATCGACAGGGGCTACCTACGAGCAGTACTTC; j_call: TRBJ2-7; d_call: TRBD1; clone_size: -; v_call: TRBV6-6
cdr3_aa: CASSTTAGTGELFF; cdr3_nt: TGTGCCAGCAGCACGACCGCGGGCACCGGGGAGCTGTTTTTT; j_call: TRBJ2-2; d_call: -; clone_size: -; v_call: TRBV7-2
cdr3_aa: CASSYYAQSGELFF; cdr3_nt: TGTGCCAGCAGTTACTACGCACAGTCCGGGGAGCTGTTTTTT; j_call: TRBJ2-2; d_call: -; clone_size: -; v_call: TRBV6-6
cdr3_aa: CASSLSGGRDYEQYF; cdr3_nt: TGTGCCAGCAGTCTATCCGGGGGGCGCGACTACGAGCAGTACTTC; j_call: TRBJ2-7; d_call: -; clone_size: -; v_call: TRBV6-5